This TCR beta chain was documented in a study of T cells after yellow fever vaccination. Study conclusions and caveats: The booster saw the reappearance of most primary-vaccination clones (approximately 97% CD4, about 85% CD8). Clonotypes found in both CD4 and CD8 compartments made up a small share. On re-exposure, the response was weaker but peaked faster, at day 5 versus 15.

A universal primer site and UMIs were added as TCR cDNA was made by 5'RACE template switching. TCRdb processed the 5' RACE reads anew with MiXCR; each CDR3 protein has one entry. The table shows about 260,000 distinct CDR3 sequences, with over 10% occurring only once. This CDR3 has 12 residues. The V end was cut by 7 bases, the J end by 7 bases, with 11 bases between. From germline, CDR1 is WNHNN and CDR2 SYGVQD (reference sequence). About this clonotype itself: Its antigen is undetermined.

The sample consisted of CD4+ T cells sorted from PBMCs, taken 45 days after the yellow fever booster vaccination. The receptor was derived from a man aged 25-40 years who received the YFV17D yellow fever vaccine. The chain recombines TRBV10-1 with TRBJ1-5; D gene ambiguous. The DNA for the CDR3 is TGCGCCAGCAAACCAGAGGGACAGCCCCAGCATTTT. Protein product: CASKPEGQPQHF.